Following are 32 T cell receptor beta chains from one sample sequenced in a study of T-cell reconstitution after alpha-beta-depleted transplantation in children. A TCRbeta library incorporating unique molecular identifiers was prepared. TCRdb reprocessed the PCR reads with MiXCR, giving one entry per CDR3 protein. Of about 400,000 distinct CDR3 sequences in the sample, about 14% are singletons; the top ten hold approximately 4.3%. The sample in question was PBMCs, obtained from the stem cell graft. The receptor set was obtained from a human donor who donated a stem cell graft to a child with Fanconi anemia.

This clonotype was recorded a few times. V gene TRBV5-6 combines with J gene TRBJ1-2; D perhaps matches TRBD1 (5 bases). The germline V gene has CDR1 SGHDT and CDR2 YYEEEE. The CDR3 spans 15 residues. V shed 7 bases and J shed 0 bases, with 16 bases lying between them. CDR3 nucleotides: TGTGCCAGCCTAGGGGAGGGTTTAACTAACTATGGCTACACCTTC. Translated: CASLGEGLTNYGYTF.

A few counts support this clonotype. This chain joins TRBV5-1 and TRBJ2-7; D remains ambiguous. The CDR3 extends over 14 amino acids. V lost 0 bases and J lost 2, with 9 bases in between. The germline CDR1 and CDR2 sequences are SGHRS and YFSETQ. The CDR3 DNA reads TGCGCCAGCAGCTTGGTTGACGGAACCTACGAGCAGTACTTC. Translating it yields CASSLVDGTYEQYF. Full variable domain (rest looked up from reference TRBV5-1 and TRBJ2-7): KAGVTQTPRYLIKTRGQQVTLSCSPISGHRSVSWYQQTPGQGLQFLFEYFSETQRNKGNFPGRFSGRQFSNSRSEMNVSTLELGDSALYLCASSLVDGTYEQYFGPGTRLTVT.

The chain has TRBV27 and TRBJ2-3; D possibly corresponds to TRBD2 (7 bases). The CDR3 sequence is 17 residues long. V was trimmed by 5 bases and J by 3 bases, leaving 21 bases between them. Per the germline V gene, CDR1 is MNHEY and CDR2 is SMNVEV (reference sequence). CDR3 in amino acids: CASSTQLGGPGTDTQYF. The CDR3 bases are TGTGCCAGCAGTACACAGCTCGGGGGGCCGGGGACAGATACGCAGTATTTT.

The V and J genes are TRBV20-1 and TRBJ2-7, with D unclear. The V end lost 3 bases, the J end lost 6 bases, and 12 bases lay between the germline ends. The CDR3 has 12 amino acids. Per germline, CDR1 DFQATT and CDR2 SNEGSKA (reference sequence). The CDR3 is CSARVSASEQYF. In DNA, the CDR3 is TGCAGTGCTAGGGTTTCTGCCTCCGAGCAGTACTTC.

This clonotype came up a few times. The rearrangement uses TRBV20-1 and TRBJ1-1; unclear D gene. The V end lost 1 base, the J end lost 1 base, and 7 bases lay between the germline ends. Germline V gene sequence: CDR1 DFQATT, CDR2 SNEGSKA (reference sequence). The CDR3 is 13 residues long. For the CDR3, the DNA is TGCAGTGCTAGAGCGGGCCAGAACACTGAAGCTTTCTTT. This codes for CSARAGQNTEAFF.

The chain couples TRBV20-1 to TRBJ2-1; D remains ambiguous. The CDR3 runs to 13 residues. Trimming cost V 4 bases and J 4 bases, with 11 bases left between them. Looked up from germline, CDR1 is DFQATT and CDR2 is SNEGSKA (reference sequence). CDR3 loop: CSANTGQYNEQFF. In nucleotides, the CDR3 is TGCAGTGCTAATACCGGGCAGTACAATGAGCAGTTCTTC.

The chain links TRBV5-1 to TRBJ2-1, with D perhaps assigned TRBD1 or TRBD2 (7 bases each). V lost 4 bases and J lost 15, with 23 bases in between. Germline V CDR1 and CDR2: SGHRS, YFSETQ. The CDR3 is 14 residues long. The CDR3 region has the DNA TGCGCCAGCAGCCTCACTTTGGACAGGCCGGGAGGGTTCTTC. As protein: CASSLTLDRPGGFF.

The CDR3 nucleotides are TGTGCCAGCAGCCAAGATAGTAGGGGCTACACCTTC. As protein: CASSQDSRGYTF. This chain joins TRBV3-1 and TRBJ1-2; D call uncertain. V shed 0 bases and J shed 8 bases, with 7 bases lying between them. Germline values: CDR1 LGHDT, CDR2 YNNKEL (reference sequence). The CDR3 contains 12 residues.

This clonotype was seen only a few times. The chain carries TRBV5-1 and TRBJ2-1, with 8 bases fitting TRBD1. The CDR3 runs to 14 residues. V lost 4 bases, J lost 10 bases, and 10 bases stayed unmatched. Germline values: CDR1 SGHRS, CDR2 YFSETQ. CDR3 protein: CASSPTQGAGEQFF. Written as DNA, the CDR3 is TGCGCCAGCAGCCCTACCCAGGGGGCAGGCGAGCAGTTCTTC.

This clonotype was counted many times. The gene calls are TRBV20-1 and TRBJ2-2; D is possibly TRBD2 (5 bases). V was shortened by 2 bases and J by 1 base, with 8 bases between the two germline ends. This CDR3 comprises 14 residues. The germline gives CDR1 DFQATT, CDR2 SNEGSKA (reference sequence). CDR3 region: CSARRGVNTGELFF. DNA for the CDR3: TGCAGTGCTAGACGGGGAGTGAACACCGGGGAGCTGTTTTTT.

A remark on this clonotype: A read error may produce the germline difference seen at one junction end. The rearrangement links TRBV4-1 to TRBJ2-2, with 11 nucleotides matching TRBD2. CDR1 and CDR2 (germline): MGHRA, YSYEKL. This CDR3 spans 17 amino acids. The CDR3 loop is CASRQVAGGKNTGELFF. The CDR3 coding sequence is TGCGCCAGCAGACAAGTAGCGGGGGGGAAGAACACCGGGGAGCTGTTTTTT.

This clonotype appeared a few times. J is TRBJ2-3 and V is TRBV5-1; D tentatively reads TRBD1 or TRBD2 (5 bases each). V was trimmed by 4 bases and J by 2 bases, leaving 14 bases between them. The CDR3 is 15 amino acids. CDR1 SGHRS and CDR2 YFSETQ come from the germline V gene. CDR3 in DNA: TGCGCCAGCAGCCGATCGGGACGCTACACAGATACGCAGTATTTT. Translating it yields CASSRSGRYTDTQYF. The full variable domain, its missing parts supplied by reference TRBV5-1 and TRBJ2-3, is KAGVTQTPRYLIKTRGQQVTLSCSPISGHRSVSWYQQTPGQGLQFLFEYFSETQRNKGNFPGRFSGRQFSNSRSEMNVSTLELGDSALYLCASSRSGRYTDTQYFGPGTRLTVL.

This rearrangement joins TRBV5-1 to TRBJ1-4; 9 positions agree with TRBD1. Germline V gene data show CDR1 as SGHRS and CDR2 as YFSETQ. Germline trimming cut 2 bases from V and 4 bases from J; bases unmatched to any gene: 6. The CDR3 runs 16 residues. CDR3 sequence: CASSFFGTGLNEKLFF. The CDR3 region has the DNA TGCGCCAGCAGCTTTTTCGGGACAGGGCTTAATGAAAAACTGTTTTTT. Supplemented by reference TRBV5-1 and TRBJ1-4, the full variable domain reads KAGVTQTPRYLIKTRGQQVTLSCSPISGHRSVSWYQQTPGQGLQFLFEYFSETQRNKGNFPGRFSGRQFSNSRSEMNVSTLELGDSALYLCASSFFGTGLNEKLFFGSGTQLSVL.

This clonotype was found a few times. The J gene is TRBJ1-1, the V gene TRBV6-5; a weak D match, TRBD1 (5 bases). Germline-derived CDR1 and CDR2 are MNHEY and SVGAGI. This CDR3 is 11 amino acids long. V was trimmed by 6 bases and J by 8 bases, leaving 10 bases between them. The CDR3 reads CASSRDGEAFF. The DNA for the CDR3 is TGTGCCAGCAGCAGGGACGGGGAAGCTTTCTTT.

V and J are TRBV12-3 or TRBV12-4 and TRBJ2-5; the D call may be TRBD1 or TRBD2 (5 bases each). The CDR3 consists of 14 residues. Trimming stripped 6 bases from V and 1 base from J, with 12 bases between. For the CDR3, the DNA is TGTGCCAGCAGCGACACAGGAGGCCAAGAGACCCAGTACTTC. Its translation: CASSDTGGQETQYF.

This clonotype came up many times. The genes are TRBV2 and TRBJ1-1; possibly TRBD1 for D (5 bases). The V gene's germline CDR1 is SNHLY and CDR2 FYNNEI. V lost 0 bases and J lost 7, with 9 bases in between. This CDR3 is built from 13 residues. CDR3 sequence (DNA): TGTGCCAGCAGTGAAGCGCGCCAGGGTGAAGCTTTCTTT. It codes for CASSEARQGEAFF. Full variable domain (rest looked up from reference TRBV2 and TRBJ1-1): EPEVTQTPSHQVTQMGQEVILRCVPISNHLYFYWYRQILGQKVEFLVSFYNNEISEKSEIFDDQFSVERPDGSNFTLKIRSTKLEDSAMYFCASSEARQGEAFFGQGTRLTVV.

This clonotype showed up many times. J is TRBJ2-7 and V is TRBV7-2, with D perhaps matching TRBD2 (6 bases). The V end was cut by 5 bases, the J end by 4 bases, with 21 bases between. Germline V gene data show CDR1 as SGHTA and CDR2 as FQGNSA. CDR3 length: 16 amino acids. This CDR3 is CASSPLVLADLYEQYF. The CDR3 bases are TGTGCCAGCAGCCCCCTGGTGTTAGCGGACCTTTACGAGCAGTACTTC. The full variable domain, with the rest looked up from reference TRBV7-2 and TRBJ2-7, is GAGVSQSPSNKVTEKGKDVELRCDPISGHTALYWYRQSLGQGLEFLIYFQGNSAPDKSGLPSDRFSAERTGGSVSTLTIQRTQQEDSAVYLCASSPLVLADLYEQYFGPGTRLTVT.

This clonotype occurred a few times. The gene calls are TRBV7-8 and TRBJ1-5, with 10 bases fitting TRBD1. Unmatched junction bases numbered 5, after V lost 5 bases and J lost 7 bases. CDR3 length equals 14 residues. Germline V gene sequence: CDR1 SGHVS, CDR2 FQNEAQ. CDR3 sequence: CASSLRQGAQPQHF. As DNA, the CDR3 is TGTGCCAGCAGCCTCAGACAGGGGGCCCAGCCCCAGCATTTT. The full variable domain, completed using reference TRBV7-8 and TRBJ1-5, is GAGVSQSPRYKVAKRGQDVALRCDPISGHVSLFWYQQALGQGPEFLTYFQNEAQLDKSGLPSDRFFAERPEGSVSTLKIQRTQQEDSAVYLCASSLRQGAQPQHFGDGTRLSIL.

This chain joins TRBV20-1 and TRBJ2-1; tentative D call: TRBD1 (6 bases). The CDR3 covers 14 residues. Germline V gene sequence: CDR1 DFQATT, CDR2 SNEGSKA (reference sequence). With 7 bases removed from V and 6 bases from J, the gap between germline ends came to 19 bases. CDR3 sequence reads: CSVPRTGSGNEQFF. Written as DNA, the CDR3 is TGCAGTGTTCCTCGCACAGGGAGTGGCAATGAGCAGTTCTTC.

The sample holds a few counts of this clonotype. This chain uses TRBV3-1 with TRBJ2-1; 14 bases match TRBD2. The V gene end was trimmed by 4 bases and the J gene end by 6 bases; junction bases not matched to a gene: 5. CDR3 length equals 16 residues. Per the germline V gene, CDR1 is LGHDT and CDR2 is YNNKEL (reference sequence). As DNA, the CDR3 is TGTGCCAGCAGCCGGACTAGCGGGGGGAATCTCAATGAGCAGTTCTTC. It codes for CASSRTSGGNLNEQFF.

This clonotype was found a few times. This chain joins TRBV7-3 and TRBJ2-3; D is perhaps TRBD2 (7 bases). Between the trimmed V and J ends, which lost 1 base and 5 bases, there was a span of 22 bases. Germline CDR1 SGHTA, CDR2 FQGTGA. There are 18 residues in the CDR3. The DNA for the CDR3 is TGTGCCAGCAGCTTAAGGGGCGGAGGAGGGGGGGCCGGAGATACGCAGTATTTT. It encodes CASSLRGGGGGAGDTQYF.

This clonotype has more than one count but fewer than ten. The chain carries TRBV4-3 and TRBJ2-1, with 7 positions matching TRBD2. The V segment lost 1 base and the J segment 11 bases; nucleotides outside the gene matches: 8. This CDR3 spans 14 amino acids. Germline loops: CDR1 LGHNA, CDR2 YSLEER. The CDR3 here is CASSQGSLGTKQFF. DNA of the CDR3: TGCGCCAGCAGCCAAGGGTCTTTAGGGACTAAGCAGTTCTTC.

This clonotype was counted a few times. The rearrangement uses TRBV10-3 and TRBJ1-5; D remains ambiguous. CDR1 ENHRY and CDR2 SYGVKD come from the germline V gene. The CDR3 is made up of 16 amino acids. V was cut by 0 bases and J by 4 bases, with 13 bases left in between. In DNA form, the CDR3 reads TGTGCCATCAGTGAGTCGATTCCAGCGCCGAATCAGCCCCAGCATTTT. This codes for CAISESIPAPNQPQHF.

This clonotype turned up a few times. The rearrangement uses TRBV5-1 and TRBJ1-4, with D uncertain. The ends were cut back, 6 bases at V and 5 bases at J, with 17 bases in the middle. The germline V gene encodes CDR1 SGHRS and CDR2 YFSETQ. The CDR3 covers 15 residues. The CDR3 region has the DNA TGCGCCAGCACCTTCGTTGGCTTAGAAAATGAAAAACTGTTTTTT. Translating gives CASTFVGLENEKLFF.

This clonotype appeared a few times. The chain joins TRBV3-1 to TRBJ1-1, with 8 bases aligning to TRBD1. J lost 7 bases, V lost 2 bases, and 6 bases had no gene match. The CDR3 is made up of 14 amino acids. Looked up from germline, CDR1 is LGHDT and CDR2 is YNNKEL (reference sequence). CDR3 bases: TGTGCCAGCAGCCAACGGACAGGGCGGATTGAAGCTTTCTTT. Translation: CASSQRTGRIEAFF.

The chain combines TRBV7-8 with TRBJ2-7; possible D gene TRBD1, 7 bases. Trimming cost V 4 bases and J 5 bases, with 21 bases left between them. Germline V gene data show CDR1 as SGHVS and CDR2 as FQNEAQ. This CDR3 region has 16 residues. This CDR3 reads CASSSPKDRPGDEQYF. In nucleotides, the CDR3 is TGTGCCAGCAGCTCCCCCAAGGACAGGCCGGGGGACGAGCAGTACTTC. Looking up the rest from reference TRBV7-8 and TRBJ2-7 gives the full variable domain: GAGVSQSPRYKVAKRGQDVALRCDPISGHVSLFWYQQALGQGPEFLTYFQNEAQLDKSGLPSDRFFAERPEGSVSTLKIQRTQQEDSAVYLCASSSPKDRPGDEQYFGPGTRLTVT.

This clonotype was detected ten times or more. The CDR3 DNA is TGCAGCGTCGCCGGCTTCGATGCCAAAAACATTCAGTACTTC. Residues: CSVAGFDAKNIQYF. The V gene is TRBV29-1, the J gene TRBJ2-4; D is unresolved. There are 14 residues in the CDR3. CDR1 is SQVTM and CDR2 is ANQGSEA in the germline V gene. The V end lost 6 bases, the J end lost 1 base, and 13 bases lay between the germline ends.

This clonotype turned up a few times. V usage is TRBV6-2 or TRBV6-3 and J usage is TRBJ2-1; tentative D call: TRBD2 (5 bases). Germline V gene sequence: CDR1 MNHEY, CDR2 SVGEGT. The CDR3 spans 14 residues. V lost 3 bases and J lost 5, with 11 bases in between. CDR3 sequence: CASSYEGADNEQFF. The DNA of the CDR3 is TGTGCCAGCAGTTATGAGGGTGCCGACAATGAGCAGTTCTTC.

With regard to this clonotype: One end of the junction varies from germline; a read error may be responsible. This chain uses TRBV7-9 with TRBJ2-7; D unresolved. Germline V gives CDR1 SEHNR, CDR2 FQNEAQ (reference sequence). The CDR3 has 13 amino acids. The CDR3 reads CAISPGGYCEQYF. CDR3 coding DNA: TGTGCCATCAGCCCTGGCGGCTACTGCGAGCAGTACTTC.

The table lists this clonotype with a few counts. J is TRBJ2-3 and V is TRBV27, with D possibly TRBD2 on 6 matching bases. Germline CDR1 and CDR2: MNHEY and SMNVEV (reference sequence). The CDR3 is 15 residues long. The V gene lost 3 bases and the J gene lost 5 bases, with 15 bases spanning the gap. The CDR3 spells CASSFWSSVGDTQYF. As DNA, the CDR3 is TGTGCCAGCAGTTTTTGGTCTAGCGTTGGAGATACGCAGTATTTT.

The V and J genes are TRBV7-9 and TRBJ1-5, with 8 positions matching TRBD1. CDR1 is SEHNR, CDR2 FQNEAQ, per germline (reference sequence). V was pared by 1 base and J by 7 bases, with 6 bases of the junction left unmatched. This CDR3 is built from 15 residues. Written as DNA, the CDR3 is TGTGCCAGCAGCTTAGGAGACAGGGGTGGGCAGCCCCAGCATTTT. Translated: CASSLGDRGGQPQHF.

In this sample, this clonotype turned up a few times. The chain links TRBV7-1 to TRBJ2-1; 12 bases agree with TRBD1. TRBV7-1 belongs to the ORF category, with a function that is uncertain. Trimming at V came to 3 bases and at J to 0 bases, leaving 21 bases not matched to a gene. The CDR3 totals 23 residues. CDR3 bases: TGTGCCAGCAGCTCTACATCAGCCCGGGGACAGGGGGCGGTACTAAGCTCCTACAATGAGCAGTTCTTC. Protein product: CASSSTSARGQGAVLSSYNEQFF.